A selection of T cell receptor beta chains follows, all from one sample in a study of early T cells in non-severe SARS-CoV-2 infection. TCRdb called the 5' RACE reads again in MiXCR, with one record for every CDR3 protein. The sample lists some 50,000 distinct CDR3 sequences, 9% to 9.5% occurring once. Sequenced: whole blood. Every receptor here comes from an adult who was a healthcare worker with PCR-confirmed SARS-CoV-2 infection or an uninfected control (not recorded which). CDR3s include the opening cysteine and the closing phenylalanine or tryptophan. A D gene is named only where the DNA matches it firmly. The size entry is marked missing in some rows and otherwise reads once, few, many or a size class.

>TRBV6-2/TRBV6-3|-|-|TRBJ2-2
CASSYGVDGELFF
TGTGCCAGCAGTTACGGGGTCGACGGGGAGCTGTTTTTT
>TRBV29-1|-|-|TRBJ1-1
CSVGKGRTEAFF
TGCAGCGTTGGAAAAGGTCGGACTGAAGCTTTCTTT
>TRBV20-1|many|-|TRBJ2-3
CSANRDRATRDTQYF
TGCAGTGCAAACCGGGACCGGGCCACCCGGGATACGCAGTATTTT
>TRBV7-9|many|TRBD1|TRBJ1-5
CASSLATGTGRGNQPQHF
TGTGCCAGCAGCTTAGCTACCGGGACAGGGAGGGGCAATCAGCCCCAGCATTTT
>TRBV6-6|many|-|TRBJ2-7
CASSTLSYEQYF
TGTGCCAGCAGTACCCTCTCCTACGAGCAGTACTTC
>TRBV10-3|-|-|TRBJ1-1
CAISVATGTEAFF
TGTGCCATCAGTGTTGCGACTGGGACTGAAGCTTTCTTT
>TRBV7-3|many|-|TRBJ2-1
CASSSTGTSREQFF
TGTGCCAGCAGCTCAACCGGGACTTCCAGGGAGCAGTTCTTC
>TRBV12-3/TRBV12-4|many|-|TRBJ2-7
CASSRDSPYEQYF
TGTGCCAGCAGCCGGGACTCACCCTACGAGCAGTACTTC
>TRBV6-1|few|TRBD1|TRBJ2-3
CASSRQGWADTQYF
TGTGCCAGCAGTCGACAGGGGTGGGCAGATACGCAGTATTTT
>TRBV7-6|few|TRBD1|TRBJ1-4
CASRPIPGQLPPGDEKLFF
TGTGCCAGCAGGCCCATTCCGGGACAGCTACCCCCGGGAGATGAAAAACTGTTTTTT
>TRBV3-1|many|TRBD1|TRBJ1-2
CASSQSQGDYGYTF
TGTGCCAGCAGCCAGTCCCAGGGGGACTATGGCTACACCTTC
>TRBV19|many|-|TRBJ1-4
CASSIDGGITNEKLFF
TGTGCCAGTAGTATAGATGGAGGGATCACTAATGAAAAACTGTTTTTT
>TRBV12-3/TRBV12-4|many|-|TRBJ1-1
CASSLDSPNTEAFF
TGTGCCAGCAGTTTAGACAGCCCAAACACTGAAGCTTTCTTT
>TRBV2|once|-|TRBJ2-1
CASSGGDSSYNEQFF
TGTGCCAGCAGTGGCGGGGACAGCTCCTACAATGAGCAGTTCTTC
>TRBV7-3|few|-|TRBJ2-3
CASSPSTGLPVDTQYF
TGTGCCAGCAGCCCGTCGACGGGACTCCCGGTAGATACGCAGTATTTT
>TRBV21-1|few|-|TRBJ1-6
CASSKGGQGLNSPLHF
TGTGCCAGCAGCAAAGGGGGACAGGGCCTTAATTCACCCCTCCACTTT
>TRBV10-3|few|TRBD2|TRBJ2-7
CAISELAGGYEQYF
TGTGCCATCAGTGAGTTAGCGGGAGGCTACGAGCAGTACTTC
>TRBV7-8|many|-|TRBJ2-7
CASSLIGRDPYGQYF
TGTGCCAGCAGCTTAATAGGACGGGATCCCTACGGGCAGTACTTC
>TRBV6-6|many|TRBD1|TRBJ2-1
CASSYRGQYNEQFF
TGTGCCAGCAGTTATAGGGGACAGTACAATGAGCAGTTCTTC
>TRBV6-5|many|-|TRBJ2-1
CASRPTRSSYNEQFF
TGTGCCAGCAGACCGACTAGGAGCTCCTACAATGAGCAGTTCTTC
>TRBV5-1|few|-|TRBJ2-7
CASSAYTRSYEQYF
TGCGCCAGCAGCGCATATACTAGATCCTACGAGCAGTACTTC
>TRBV29-1|many|-|TRBJ2-2
CSVVTSTGELFF
TGCAGCGTTGTAACTAGTACCGGGGAGCTGTTTTTT
>TRBV10-3|-|-|TRBJ2-5
CAVLGGGETQYF
TGTGCCGTCCTCGGTGGGGGAGAGACCCAGTACTTC
>TRBV7-9|few|-|TRBJ2-7
CASSPPGVSYEQYF
TGTGCCAGCAGCCCCCCGGGGGTCTCCTACGAGCAGTACTTC
>TRBV14|many|TRBD1|TRBJ2-3
CASSPGQGRYTDTQYF
TGTGCCAGCAGCCCGGGACAGGGAAGATACACAGATACGCAGTATTTT
>TRBV2|many|-|TRBJ1-5
CASSEGQGNQPQHF
TGTGCCAGCAGTGAGGGGCAGGGGAATCAGCCCCAGCATTTT
>TRBV29-1|many|TRBD2|TRBJ2-3
CSVDLTSGTDTQYF
TGCAGCGTTGATTTGACTAGCGGCACAGATACGCAGTATTTT
>TRBV18|many|TRBD2|TRBJ2-3
CASSPAGADTQYF
TGTGCCAGCTCACCAGCGGGGGCAGATACGCAGTATTTT
>TRBV6-5|many|-|TRBJ2-5
CASRSGGTMETQYF
TGTGCCAGCAGATCCGGGGGAACGATGGAGACCCAGTACTTC
>TRBV5-1|many|TRBD1|TRBJ1-1
CASSLAGGANTEAFF
TGCGCCAGCAGCTTGGCAGGGGGCGCGAACACTGAAGCTTTCTTT
>TRBV6-6|many|-|TRBJ2-5
CASSYRQTQETQYF
TGTGCCAGCAGTTACAGGCAGACACAAGAGACCCAGTACTTC
>TRBV20-1|-|TRBD1|TRBJ1-5
CSARTGTGVNQPQHF
TGCAGTGCTAGAACCGGGACAGGAGTCAATCAGCCCCAGCATTTT
>TRBV24-1|-|-|TRBJ2-3
CATSDPPGDSTDTQYF
TGTGCCACCAGTGATCCCCCAGGGGATTCCACAGATACGCAGTATTTT
>TRBV12-3/TRBV12-4|-|-|TRBJ2-7
CASSRLYEQYF
TGTGCCAGCAGCCGCCTCTACGAGCAGTACTTC
>TRBV20-1|few|-|TRBJ2-1
CSARGGLYNEQFF
TGCAGTGCTAGAGGGGGCCTTTACAATGAGCAGTTCTTC
>TRBV20-1|-|TRBD2|TRBJ2-3
CSARSGGVSTDTQYF
TGCAGTGCTCGGAGCGGGGGGGTTAGCACAGATACGCAGTATTTT
>TRBV30|many|TRBD1|TRBJ2-2
CAWSNSRTGVTAGELFF
TGTGCCTGGAGCAACTCCCGGACAGGGGTGACGGCCGGGGAGCTGTTTTTT
>TRBV2|few|-|TRBJ1-5
CASGPFGGISNQPQHF
TGTGCCAGCGGGCCTTTCGGGGGTATTAGCAATCAGCCCCAGCATTTT
>TRBV9|-|-|TRBJ1-2
CASSVEDNYGYTF
TGTGCCAGCAGCGTAGAAGATAACTATGGCTACACCTTC
>TRBV27|-|-|TRBJ1-1
CASSLAGGLNTEAFF
TGTGCCAGCAGTTTAGCGGGGGGCCTGAACACTGAAGCTTTCTTT
>TRBV4-1|many|-|TRBJ2-3
CASSLTRDEADTQYF
TGCGCCAGCAGCCTCACACGGGACGAGGCAGATACGCAGTATTTT
>TRBV7-3|many|-|TRBJ2-2
CASSAGTTNTGELFF
TGTGCCAGTTCTGCCGGGACAACAAACACCGGGGAGCTGTTTTTT